This T cell receptor beta chain appears in the sequencing data of a study of blood T cell repertoires in COVID-19. Original processing methods: Amplification of reference gene primers provided the estimated nucleated cell counts. Some clones are missing from TCRdb's copy, which holds only in-frame ones; the method was immunoSEQ multiplex PCR. That table supplies the V and J calls and clone size; D and trimming were determined from the DNA. Here the sample spans some 40,000 clones, approximately 90% being singletons. Looked up from germline, CDR1 is SGHRS and CDR2 is YFSETQ. This CDR3 spans 21 amino acids. V lost 4 bases and J lost 3; bases outside the gene matches: 22.

The V and J genes are TRBV5-1 and TRBJ2-2; 9 nucleotides match TRBD1. This receptor was taken from a man aged 50 to 60 with active COVID-19. The sequenced sample was peripheral blood. The CDR3 sequence is CASSEEVGGTGPLSDTGELFF. The CDR3, as DNA: TGCGCCAGCAGCGAGGAGGTCGGTGGGACAGGGCCGTTAAGTGACACCGGGGAGCTGTTTTTT.